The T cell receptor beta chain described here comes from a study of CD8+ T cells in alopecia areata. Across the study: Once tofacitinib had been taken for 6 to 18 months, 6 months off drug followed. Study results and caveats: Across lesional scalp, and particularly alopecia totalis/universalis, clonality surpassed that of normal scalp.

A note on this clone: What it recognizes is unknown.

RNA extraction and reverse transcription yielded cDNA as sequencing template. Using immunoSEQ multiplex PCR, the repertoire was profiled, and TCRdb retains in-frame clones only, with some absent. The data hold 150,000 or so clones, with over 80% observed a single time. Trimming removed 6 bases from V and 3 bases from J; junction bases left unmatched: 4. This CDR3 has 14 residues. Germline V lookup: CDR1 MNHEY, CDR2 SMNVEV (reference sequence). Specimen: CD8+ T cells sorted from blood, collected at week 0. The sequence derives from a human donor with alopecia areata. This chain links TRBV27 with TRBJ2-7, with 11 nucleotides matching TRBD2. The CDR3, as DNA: TGTGCCAGCAGCGGACTAGCGGGCCTCTACGAGCAGTACTTC. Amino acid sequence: CASSGLAGLYEQYF.